This TCR beta chain is drawn from a study of blood T cell dynamics during melanoma immunotherapy. The assay was immunoSEQ multiplex PCR, and TCRdb's table has in-frame clones only and misses some. The sample has more than 9,000 clones, 80% to 90% seen once; the top ten hold around 10%. Sample time point: pre-treatment baseline. One draw preceded checkpoint blockade; another followed its first cycle at week 3. Disease control meant complete response, partial response or stable disease at 12 weeks. Whole-study results and caveats: At W3, later disease-control patients showed bifurcated PBMC repertoire changes, unlike progressors.

Germline trimming cut 3 bases from V and 0 bases from J; bases unmatched to any gene: 5. This CDR3 is built from 15 residues. Looked up from germline, CDR1 is SGHDT and CDR2 is YYEEEE. Turning to this clone: What it recognizes is unknown.

The chain has TRBV5-6 and TRBJ1-1; 7 bases align to TRBD1. The TCR originated in a human donor with melanoma. The source material was blood, sampled from a patient treated with checkpoint blockade. Written as DNA, the CDR3 is TGTGCCAGCAGCTCCGTAGGACAGGTGAACACTGAAGCTTTCTTT. It encodes CASSSVGQVNTEAFF.